The 20 T cell receptor beta chains below all came from one sample that was sequenced in a study of identical twins (dated by TCRdb to the mid-2010s). Library preparation employed 5' RACE. TCRdb lists the instrument as Illumina HiSeq 2000. TCRdb took the public reads, trimmed them with fastp at Q25, ran MiXCR for clone calling and kept in-frame beta chains. Rows with a matching CDR3 protein are joined into one entry that keeps the most common DNA and genes. The sample table shows some 500,000 distinct CDR3 sequences, and approximately 10% are seen once. The ten largest clones represent around 3.2% of the sample. This sample also belongs to another study, concerning yellow fever vaccine responses in identical twins.

Sequences were obtained from PBMCs. Receptor source: a woman aged 18-29 years in good health.

This chain connects TRBV20-1 to TRBJ2-5, with TRBD2 matching over 8 bases. Per the germline V gene, CDR1 is DFQATT and CDR2 is SNEGSKA (reference sequence). V trimming: 1 base; J trimming: 1 base; junction bases outside the gene matches: 5. The CDR3 sequence is 15 residues long. In nucleotides, the CDR3 is TGCAGTGCTAGAGGCCAGCGGGGGACCCAAGAGACCCAGTACTTC. It encodes CSARGQRGTQETQYF.

The gene calls are TRBV4-3 and TRBJ2-1; the D call may be TRBD1 or TRBD2 (7 bases each). CDR1 is LGHNA and CDR2 is YSLEER in the germline V gene. The CDR3 runs to 16 residues. The V end was cut by 0 bases, the J end by 8 bases, with 17 bases between. CDR3 protein: CASSQDIGGGSYEQFF. CDR3 sequence (DNA): TGCGCCAGCAGCCAAGATATAGGGGGCGGGAGTTATGAGCAGTTCTTC.

The chain carries TRBV5-1 and TRBJ2-2; D not resolved. Germline V gives CDR1 SGHRS, CDR2 YFSETQ. Trimming shortened V by 1 base and J by 7 bases, and 14 bases separated the two germline ends. The CDR3 contains 15 residues. CDR3: CASSLYRGLDGELFF. The CDR3 DNA follows: TGCGCCAGCAGCTTGTATAGAGGTTTGGACGGGGAGCTGTTTTTT.

The V and J genes are TRBV12-3 or TRBV12-4 and TRBJ2-5, with D perhaps matching TRBD1 or TRBD2 (5 bases each). V dropped 0 bases and J dropped 5 bases, with 19 bases sitting between them. CDR3 length: 17 amino acids. CDR3 residues: CASSLARLAGWEETQYF. As DNA, the CDR3 is TGTGCCAGCAGTTTAGCCCGCCTGGCAGGGTGGGAGGAGACCCAGTACTTC.

This clonotype was seen only a few times. This chain connects TRBV6-2 or TRBV6-3 to TRBJ1-1; D gene unclear. This CDR3 is 15 amino acids long. Germline CDR1 MNHEY, CDR2 SVGEGT. Between the trimmed V and J ends, which lost 2 bases and 3 bases, there was a span of 13 bases. The CDR3 loop reads CASSYRLGFYTEAFF. The DNA for the CDR3 is TGTGCCAGCAGTTACCGTCTCGGGTTTTACACTGAAGCTTTCTTT.

Here the CDR3 DNA reads TGTGCCAGCAGTTACTGGACAGGGGGAGGCGAGCAGTACTTC. This encodes CASSYWTGGGEQYF. The rearrangement uses TRBV12-3 or TRBV12-4 and TRBJ2-7; 10 bases fit TRBD1. The V gene end was trimmed by 4 bases and the J gene end by 6 bases; junction bases not matched to a gene: 6. This CDR3 region has 14 residues.

This clonotype occurred many times. This chain uses TRBV12-3 or TRBV12-4 with TRBJ2-3; 11 nucleotides line up with TRBD1. CDR3 size: 16 residues. Trimming cost V 2 bases and J 4 bases; bases outside gene matches: 5. The CDR3 reads CASSLLRTGGPDTQYF. The DNA of the CDR3 is TGTGCCAGCAGTTTACTACGGACAGGGGGCCCAGATACGCAGTATTTT.

The rearrangement links TRBV4-1 to TRBJ2-7; perhaps D is TRBD1 or TRBD2 (5 bases each). Trimming took 0 bases from V and 0 from J, leaving 15 bases between them. The germline V gene has CDR1 MGHRA and CDR2 YSYEKL. The CDR3 totals 17 residues. In DNA form, the CDR3 reads TGCGCCAGCAGCCAAGATTCTGTGGGGACGAGCTCCTACGAGCAGTACTTC. This sequence encodes CASSQDSVGTSSYEQYF.

This clonotype was seen only a few times. The genes are TRBV5-1 and TRBJ1-4; tentatively, D is TRBD1 (6 bases). CDR1 and CDR2 from the germline V gene are SGHRS and YFSETQ. The CDR3 covers 15 residues. V shed 6 bases and J shed 8 bases, with 20 bases lying between them. The CDR3 protein is CASNPGGGATEKLFF. The CDR3 DNA follows: TGCGCCAGCAACCCCGGGGGGGGCGCGACGGAAAAACTGTTTTTT.

Only a few counts were recorded for this clonotype. The V call is TRBV20-1, the J call TRBJ2-4; TRBD1 is a possible D gene (5 bases). V lost 5 bases and J 2 bases, leaving 13 bases between the germline ends. Germline CDR1 DFQATT, CDR2 SNEGSKA (reference sequence). CDR3 length: 14 residues. The CDR3 here is CSAALTVTKNIQYF. CDR3 DNA sequence: TGCAGTGCTGCACTGACAGTTACCAAAAACATTCAGTACTTC.

In this sample, this clonotype turned up many times. The V and J genes are TRBV4-2 and TRBJ2-7; 12 bases line up with TRBD2. J lost 3 bases, V lost 4 bases, and 7 bases had no gene match. The germline CDR1 and CDR2 sequences are LGHNA and YNFKEQ. The CDR3 consists of 16 residues. This CDR3 reads CASSLRTSGENYEQYF. The CDR3 DNA reads TGTGCCAGCAGCCTCCGGACTAGCGGGGAGAACTACGAGCAGTACTTC.

This chain uses TRBV3-1 with TRBJ2-1, with TRBD2 identical over 14 bases. In germline, CDR1 is LGHDT, CDR2 YNNKEL (reference sequence). The CDR3 sequence is 21 residues long. Unmatched junction bases numbered 18, after V lost 2 bases and J lost 6 bases. The CDR3 sequence is CASSQKTRGLAGVIAGNEQFF. The CDR3 DNA sequence: TGTGCCAGCAGCCAAAAAACCAGGGGACTAGCGGGAGTGATCGCGGGCAATGAGCAGTTCTTC.

This clonotype has ten or more counts. The chain carries TRBV4-1 and TRBJ2-7; 8 bases line up with TRBD1. From germline, CDR1 is MGHRA and CDR2 YSYEKL. After removal of 0 bases from V and 4 bases from J, the junction contained 5 bases not matched to a gene. The CDR3 loop spans 15 amino acids. Here the CDR3 DNA reads TGCGCCAGCAGCCAAGAGCGGACAGGGAGATACGAGCAGTACTTC. It encodes CASSQERTGRYEQYF.

A few counts support this clonotype. The chain has TRBV5-1 and TRBJ2-1; 7 bases agree with TRBD1. Per the germline V gene, CDR1 is SGHRS and CDR2 is YFSETQ. Losses at the gene ends were 4 bases for V and 4 bases for J; bases not matched to a gene: 8. The CDR3 has 15 residues. The CDR3 coding sequence is TGCGCCAGCAGCCGTGGGACAGAGGCTTACAATGAGCAGTTCTTC. Its translation: CASSRGTEAYNEQFF.

This chain connects TRBV6-5 to TRBJ1-2; TRBD1 matches 7 bases. Losses at the gene ends were 2 bases for V and 13 bases for J; bases not matched to a gene: 7. The CDR3 is 12 amino acids. The germline gives CDR1 MNHEY, CDR2 SVGAGI. As DNA, the CDR3 is TGTGCCAGCAGTTACAGACAGGGACAGAGCACCTTC. Translating it yields CASSYRQGQSTF.

The chain combines TRBV25-1 with TRBJ2-7; D gene ambiguous. V shed 1 base and J shed 11 bases, with 15 bases lying between them. Germline assignment: CDR1 MGHDK and CDR2 SYGVNS. CDR3 length: 13 amino acids. This CDR3 is CASSESTDTLEYF. DNA for the CDR3: TGTGCCAGCAGTGAATCGACTGACACCTTAGAGTACTTC.

In this sample, this clonotype turned up a few times. The V and J genes are TRBV7-9 and TRBJ2-1; 12 bases align to TRBD2. Germline V gene sequence: CDR1 SEHNR, CDR2 FQNEAQ (reference sequence). The junction had 4 bases not matched to a gene; V was cut back by 5 bases and J by 5 bases. CDR3 length: 15 residues. The CDR3: CASSHRLAGDNEQFF. DNA of the CDR3: TGTGCCAGCAGCCACCGACTAGCGGGGGACAATGAGCAGTTCTTC.

This clonotype was found a few times. V and J are TRBV3-1 and TRBJ1-2; tentative D call: TRBD1 (6 bases). Per germline, CDR1 LGHDT and CDR2 YNNKEL (reference sequence). The CDR3 sequence is 19 residues long. V was trimmed by 1 base and J by 8 bases, leaving 29 bases between them. CDR3 bases: TGTGCCAGCAGCCAAGTTCGTTTTGGGGGCGACCGACCTTCTCACGGCTACACCTTC. Translation: CASSQVRFGGDRPSHGYTF.

This rearrangement joins TRBV6-4 to TRBJ2-3; D possibly matches TRBD1 or TRBD2 (5 bases each). Between the trimmed V and J ends, which lost 2 bases and 2 bases, there was a span of 5 bases. Per germline, CDR1 MRHNA and CDR2 SNTAGT. The CDR3 contains 13 residues. The CDR3 coding sequence is TGTGCCAGCAGTGACGGGACCACAGATACGCAGTATTTT. Its translation: CASSDGTTDTQYF.

This clonotype occurred many times. The rearrangement joins TRBV27 to TRBJ2-7; tentatively, D is TRBD2 (7 bases). The CDR3 totals 14 residues. The V end lost 3 bases, the J end lost 2 bases, and 11 bases lay between the germline ends. Germline lookup yields CDR1 MNHEY and CDR2 SMNVEV (reference sequence). The chain's CDR3 is CASSFAGAPYEQYF. CDR3 sequence (DNA): TGTGCCAGCAGTTTCGCGGGGGCTCCCTACGAGCAGTACTTC.